Each of the 32 T cell receptor beta chains below was sequenced from the same sample in a study of T cells in localized non-small cell lung cancer. Here immunoSEQ multiplex PCR was the method, and the copy in TCRdb shows in-frame clones only, minus some. This table has over a thousand clones, roughly 34% appearing once. This sample comprised normal lung tissue next to the tumor, obtained before any cancer treatment. Receptors originate from a woman aged 35-75 years with stage I lung adenocarcinoma.

This clone turned up a few times. The chain combines TRBV6-8 with TRBJ2-3; 7 bases line up with TRBD1. The CDR3 totals 13 residues. CDR1 is MNHGY, CDR2 SAAAGT, per germline. V shed 5 bases, J shed 2 bases, and the junction held 1 base outside the gene matches. Here the CDR3 DNA reads TGTGCCAGCAGTGACAGGGTCACAGATACGCAGTATTTT. Its translation is CASSDRVTDTQYF.

The chain uses TRBV6-8 and TRBJ1-1; the match to TRBD1 covers 7 bases. Germline V gives CDR1 MNHGY, CDR2 SAAAGT. The CDR3 contains 16 residues. V shed 7 bases and J 1 base; nucleotides not matched to a gene: 12. DNA of the CDR3: TGTGCCAGCACCTCCTGGGCGACAGGGAAGAACACTGAAGCTTTCTTT. Protein product: CASTSWATGKNTEAFF.

This chain uses TRBV9 with TRBJ2-6, with D perhaps matching TRBD2 (5 bases). V was shortened by 4 bases and J by 0 bases, with 5 bases between the two germline ends. This CDR3 contains 14 residues. Germline V CDR1 and CDR2: SGDLS, YYNGEE. DNA of the CDR3: TGTGCCAGCAGCACTAGCTCTGGGGCCAACGTCCTGACTTTC. Amino acid sequence: CASSTSSGANVLTF. Based on the CDR3 plus reference TRBV9 and TRBJ2-6, the full variable domain is DSGVTQTPKHLITATGQRVTLRCSPRSGDLSVYWYQQSLDQGLQFLIQYYNGEERAKGNILERFSAQQFPDLHSELNLSSLELGDSALYFCASSTSSGANVLTFGAGSRLTVL.

The chain recombines TRBV12-5 with TRBJ2-1, with 12 bases matching TRBD2. The germline gives CDR1 LGHNT, CDR2 FRNRAP. V shed 2 bases and J 4 bases; nucleotides not matched to a gene: 3. The CDR3 length is 16 residues. CDR3 amino acids: CASGLRTSGTYNEQFF. CDR3 sequence (DNA): TGTGCTAGTGGTTTGAGGACTAGCGGGACTTACAATGAGCAGTTCTTC. Supplemented by reference TRBV12-5 and TRBJ2-1, the full variable domain reads DARVTQTPRHKVTEMGQEVTMRCQPILGHNTVFWYRQTMMQGLELLAYFRNRAPLDDSGMPKDRFSAEMPDATLATLKIQPSEPRDSAVYFCASGLRTSGTYNEQFFGPGTRLTVL.

The chain is built from TRBV10-1 and TRBJ2-1; no reliable D call. V was clipped by 4 bases and J by 10 bases, with 14 bases between them. Germline V CDR1 and CDR2: WNHNN, SYGVQD (reference sequence). The length of the CDR3 is 13 residues. CDR3 sequence reads: CASSVEGWAEQFF. For the CDR3, the DNA is TGCGCCAGCAGTGTTGAAGGTTGGGCCGAGCAGTTCTTC.

The gene calls are TRBV4-1 and TRBJ1-6, with TRBD1 matching 7 bases. The junction had 11 bases not matched to a gene; V was cut back by 2 bases and J by 10 bases. This CDR3 region has 16 residues. The germline CDR1 and CDR2 sequences are MGHRA and YSYEKL. The CDR3 loop is CASSQSGTVSGSPLHF. CDR3 bases: TGCGCCAGCAGCCAATCCGGGACAGTCTCGGGATCACCCCTCCACTTT.

The rearrangement links TRBV19 to TRBJ2-1; D gene uncertain. V gave up 6 bases and J gave up 5 bases, with 14 bases separating them. The CDR3 has 14 residues. Germline CDR1 LNHDA, CDR2 SQIVND (reference sequence). The CDR3 nucleotides read TGTGCCAGTAGCGGCCACAGATACGACAATGAGCAGTTCTTC. It is translated as CASSGHRYDNEQFF.

This clone showed up just a few times. J is TRBJ2-3 and V is TRBV19; perhaps TRBD1 as D (5 bases). Trimming pared 3 bases from V and 0 bases from J, leaving 10 bases between. This CDR3 has 15 amino acids. Germline assignment: CDR1 LNHDA and CDR2 SQIVND (reference sequence). The DNA of the CDR3 is TGTGCCAGTAGTATTGACAGAGCTAGCACAGATACGCAGTATTTT. Translating gives CASSIDRASTDTQYF. The entire variable domain, with the rest obtained from reference TRBV19 and TRBJ2-3, is as follows: DGGITQSPKYLFRKEGQNVTLSCEQNLNHDAMYWYRQDPGQGLRLIYYSQIVNDFQKGDIAEGYSVSREKKESFPLTVTSAQKNPTAFYLCASSIDRASTDTQYFGPGTRLTVL.

This chain links TRBV19 with TRBJ2-1, with D possibly matching TRBD1 (7 bases). Germline lookup yields CDR1 LNHDA and CDR2 SQIVND (reference sequence). The V end lost 6 bases, the J end lost 10 bases, and 16 bases lay between the germline ends. There are 13 residues in the CDR3. Here the CDR3 reads CASRRDSTREQFF. The CDR3 nucleotides are TGTGCCAGTAGGCGGGACAGTACACGCGAGCAGTTCTTC.

This clone counts as large. The rearrangement uses TRBV11-3 and TRBJ1-3; 7 bases fit TRBD1. This CDR3 is built from 15 residues. Trimming at V came to 5 bases and at J to 2 bases, leaving 6 bases not matched to a gene. Germline-derived CDR1 and CDR2 are SGHNT and YENEEA. The CDR3 loop is CASSDRAEAGNTIYF. Written as DNA, the CDR3 is TGTGCCAGCAGCGACAGGGCGGAAGCTGGAAACACCATATATTTT.

The chain carries TRBV10-3 and TRBJ1-5; D is undetermined. V was trimmed by 0 bases and J by 0 bases, leaving 6 bases between them. CDR3 length: 15 residues. In germline, CDR1 is ENHRY, CDR2 SYGVKD. As DNA, the CDR3 is TGTGCCATCAGTGAGTCCGGTAATAGCAATCAGCCCCAGCATTTT. Translated: CAISESGNSNQPQHF.

By sample fraction, this clone is medium-sized. The chain combines TRBV11-3 with TRBJ2-2; 11 nucleotides line up with TRBD2. This CDR3 is built from 18 residues. Germline CDR1 is SGHNT and CDR2 is YENEEA. J lost 1 base, V lost 3 bases, and 7 bases had no gene match. The CDR3 is CASSLEYSGRGNTGELFF. CDR3 bases: TGTGCCAGCAGCTTGGAATATAGCGGGAGGGGGAACACCGGGGAGCTGTTTTTT.

V and J are TRBV30 and TRBJ2-1, with D possibly TRBD2 on 6 matching bases. The V and J ends lost 2 bases and 9 bases respectively, with 8 bases between them. Germline V gene lookup returns CDR1 GTSNPN and CDR2 SVGIG (reference sequence). The CDR3 has 11 residues. The CDR3, as DNA: TGTGCCTGGAGTACTAGCATTGAGCAGTTCTTC. Amino acid sequence: CAWSTSIEQFF.

The chain carries TRBV10-2 and TRBJ2-2; 7 nucleotides agree with TRBD1. This CDR3 is built from 14 residues. Germline loops: CDR1 WSHSY, CDR2 SAAADI. With 6 bases clipped from V and 4 bases from J, the junction kept 5 bases outside the gene matches. The CDR3 region has the DNA TGCGCCAGCAGAGAAGACAGGGCCACCGGGGAGCTGTTTTTT. Translated: CASREDRATGELFF.

The table lists this clone with a few counts. V is TRBV19 and J is TRBJ2-5; no clear D gene. This CDR3 has 14 amino acids. Germline V gene sequence: CDR1 LNHDA, CDR2 SQIVND (reference sequence). Trimming removed 5 bases from V and 3 bases from J, with 13 bases in between. In DNA, the CDR3 is TGTGCCAGTAGTCCTCAACTGCAAAAAGAGACCCAGTACTTC. Its protein is CASSPQLQKETQYF. Complete variable domain (other parts from reference TRBV19 and TRBJ2-5): DGGITQSPKYLFRKEGQNVTLSCEQNLNHDAMYWYRQDPGQGLRLIYYSQIVNDFQKGDIAEGYSVSREKKESFPLTVTSAQKNPTAFYLCASSPQLQKETQYFGPGTRLLVL.

The J gene is TRBJ1-3, the V gene TRBV5-1, with D maybe TRBD1 (6 bases). The CDR3 is 15 residues long. Trimming cost V 0 bases and J 0 bases, with 7 bases left between them. Per germline, CDR1 SGHRS and CDR2 YFSETQ. CDR3 DNA: TGCGCCAGCAGCTTGGAGACAGGCTCTGGAAACACCATATATTTT. This encodes CASSLETGSGNTIYF.

This chain uses TRBV11-3 with TRBJ1-3; perhaps TRBD1 as D (5 bases). V dropped 4 bases and J dropped 4 bases, with 14 bases sitting between them. The CDR3 is made up of 15 amino acids. CDR1 and CDR2 (germline): SGHNT, YENEEA. The CDR3 sequence: CASSSLRVSGNTIYF. DNA of the CDR3: TGTGCCAGCAGCTCCCTCAGGGTTTCAGGAAACACCATATATTTT. Together with reference TRBV11-3 and TRBJ1-3, the CDR3 gives the full variable domain: EAGVVQSPRYKIIEKKQPVAFWCNPISGHNTLYWYLQNLGQGPELLIRYENEEAVDDSQLPKDRFSAERLKGVDSTLKIQPAELGDSAVYLCASSSLRVSGNTIYFGEGSWLTVV.

This clone is medium-sized within its sample. This chain connects TRBV11-3 to TRBJ2-3; no reliable D call. The V end was cut by 4 bases, the J end by 1 base, with 9 bases between. Germline values: CDR1 SGHNT, CDR2 YENEEA. The CDR3 covers 14 residues. CDR3 nucleotides: TGTGCCAGCAGCTCACTGGCGGGCACAGATACGCAGTATTTT. Translating gives CASSSLAGTDTQYF. Supplemented by reference TRBV11-3 and TRBJ2-3, the full variable domain reads EAGVVQSPRYKIIEKKQPVAFWCNPISGHNTLYWYLQNLGQGPELLIRYENEEAVDDSQLPKDRFSAERLKGVDSTLKIQPAELGDSAVYLCASSSLAGTDTQYFGPGTRLTVL.

The chain couples TRBV7-5 to TRBJ2-2; the table calls TRBD2, which could not be checked here. TRBV7-5 is a recognized pseudogene. There are 18 residues in the CDR3. The CDR3 is CASSLGLAGGPNTGELFF. CDR3 DNA sequence: TGTGCCAGCAGCTTAGGACTAGCGGGAGGGCCGAACACCGGGGAGCTGTTTTTT.

The V call is TRBV19, the J call TRBJ1-2; TRBD1 might be the D (6 bases). The V gene lost 3 bases and the J gene lost 5 bases, with 10 bases spanning the gap. CDR1 is LNHDA, CDR2 SQIVND, per germline (reference sequence). CDR3 length: 13 residues. This CDR3 reads CASSIWQGYGYTF. CDR3 in DNA: TGTGCCAGTAGTATCTGGCAGGGGTATGGCTACACCTTC.

J is TRBJ1-3 and V is TRBV19; D is perhaps TRBD1 (5 bases). The CDR3 has 16 residues. Per germline, CDR1 LNHDA and CDR2 SQIVND (reference sequence). Trimming left V 9 bases short and J 2 bases short, with 20 bases between. CDR3 loop: CASAVVGVLAGNTIYF. As DNA, the CDR3 is TGTGCCAGCGCCGTAGTAGGGGTGCTCGCTGGAAACACCATATATTTT.

This clone occurred a few times. The chain links TRBV6-7 to TRBJ1-1, with D possibly TRBD1 on 6 matching bases. TRBV6-7 is flagged as an ORF with uncertain function. V shed 8 bases and J shed 5 bases, with 15 bases lying between them. This CDR3 region has 13 residues. The CDR3 here is CASASTGRTEAFF. The DNA for the CDR3 is TGTGCCAGCGCCTCCACAGGGCGAACTGAAGCTTTCTTT.

This clone was recorded only once. J is TRBJ1-1 and V is TRBV19, with D perhaps TRBD1 (6 bases). The CDR3 loop spans 14 amino acids. Germline lookup yields CDR1 LNHDA and CDR2 SQIVND (reference sequence). The germline V and J ends were trimmed by 4 bases and 1 base, with 10 bases remaining between them. The CDR3 protein is CASSNREENTEAFF. The DNA for the CDR3 is TGTGCCAGTAGTAACAGGGAGGAGAACACTGAAGCTTTCTTT.

This chain joins TRBV19 and TRBJ1-4; no clear D gene. Germline loops: CDR1 LNHDA, CDR2 SQIVND (reference sequence). CDR3 length: 15 amino acids. V was shortened by 5 bases and J by 0 bases, with 10 bases between the two germline ends. CDR3: CASSLGVATNEKLFF. In nucleotides, the CDR3 is TGTGCCAGTAGTCTCGGGGTAGCAACTAATGAAAAACTGTTTTTT.

This chain links TRBV9 with TRBJ1-1, with 9 bases fitting TRBD1. The CDR3 contains 14 residues. Per germline, CDR1 SGDLS and CDR2 YYNGEE. J lost 4 bases, V lost 4 bases, and 5 bases had no gene match. The CDR3 sequence: CASSWDRDGTEAFF. The DNA of the CDR3 is TGTGCCAGCAGCTGGGACAGGGACGGCACTGAAGCTTTCTTT.

This clone rates as medium-sized. The rearrangement joins TRBV9 to TRBJ1-1; D is unclear. Looked up from germline, CDR1 is SGDLS and CDR2 is YYNGEE. The CDR3 spans 12 residues. The V end was cut by 4 bases, the J end by 2 bases, with 6 bases between. CDR3 amino acids: CASSLGNTEAFF. In DNA form, the CDR3 reads TGTGCCAGCAGCTTAGGAAACACTGAAGCTTTCTTT.

This clone has more than one count but fewer than ten. The chain joins TRBV9 to TRBJ1-3; a possible D gene is TRBD1 (5 bases). The CDR3 is 16 amino acids. Trimming stripped 5 bases from V and 0 bases from J, with 15 bases between. The V gene's germline CDR1 is SGDLS and CDR2 YYNGEE. The CDR3 nucleotides read TGTGCCAGCAGGCTAGATGGACACATCTCTGGAAACACCATATATTTT. Translated: CASRLDGHISGNTIYF.

This clone was counted a few times. The chain is built from TRBV11-3 and TRBJ2-1, with D perhaps TRBD2 (6 bases). CDR3 length: 14 amino acids. Per the germline V gene, CDR1 is SGHNT and CDR2 is YENEEA. V lost 5 bases and J 5 bases, leaving 13 bases between the germline ends. The CDR3 reads CASSISGRDNEQFF. The CDR3 DNA reads TGTGCCAGCAGCATTAGCGGAAGAGACAATGAGCAGTTCTTC.

The chain employs TRBV7-2 and TRBJ1-3, with D maybe TRBD1 (5 bases). V lost 3 bases, J lost 0 bases, and 9 bases lay in between. This CDR3 comprises 15 residues. Per the germline V gene, CDR1 is SGHTA and CDR2 is FQGNSA. CDR3 residues: CASSLSGGSGNTIYF. The CDR3 region has the DNA TGTGCCAGCAGCTTGTCTGGGGGCTCTGGAAACACCATATATTTT.

The rearrangement joins TRBV6-8 to TRBJ2-7; D call uncertain. The length of the CDR3 is 14 residues. The ends were cut back, 6 bases at V and 3 bases at J, with 15 bases in the middle. Germline-derived CDR1 and CDR2 are MNHGY and SAAAGT. The CDR3 protein is CASSAIGPFYEQYF. CDR3 in DNA: TGTGCCAGCAGCGCTATCGGACCTTTCTACGAGCAGTACTTC.

This clone is deemed medium-sized. This chain connects TRBV9 to TRBJ2-5, with D tentatively TRBD2 (5 bases). The CDR3 has 13 amino acids. Between the trimmed V and J ends, which lost 5 bases and 5 bases, there was a span of 13 bases. Germline V gene lookup returns CDR1 SGDLS and CDR2 YYNGEE. The CDR3 DNA reads as TGTGCCAGCAGTGAAGAAGCGGTGGAGACCCAGTACTTC. Its translation is CASSEEAVETQYF.

V and J are TRBV19 and TRBJ1-2; D may be TRBD1 (6 bases). Germline V gene sequence: CDR1 LNHDA, CDR2 SQIVND (reference sequence). The CDR3 consists of 14 residues. The V end lost 0 bases, the J end lost 8 bases, and 13 bases lay between the germline ends. CDR3 DNA: TGTGCCAGTAGTATAGATAAACAGGGAGGCGGCTACACCTTC. Residues: CASSIDKQGGGYTF.